This note documents a single T cell receptor beta chain sequence. Its antigen remains unknown. Second doses were pooled across both intervals (about 4 or about 12 weeks). CDR1 is MNHEY and CDR2 is SVGEGT in the germline V gene. There are 14 residues in the CDR3. V lost 6 bases, J lost 3 bases, and 14 bases lay in between. Repertoires were generated with immunoSEQ multiplex PCR, while TCRdb's copy carries only in-frame clones and drops some. This sample yields 20,000 to 25,000 clones, of which about nine tenths are seen a single time; under 35% belongs to the top ten. These data belong to a study of T cell responses to AZD1222 COVID-19 vaccine. Study observations and caveats: Donors were mostly white British, more females; clonal diversity possibly underestimated. Among spike-specific TCRs, nearly half reportedly target unmutated variant regions. After the peak T cell response, and only then, were repertoires sampled.

V is TRBV6-2 or TRBV6-3 and J is TRBJ2-5, with D possibly TRBD2 on 5 matching bases. The specimen comprised peripheral blood, sampled 28 days after the second AZD1222 dose. This receptor was obtained from an adult who received the AZD1222 COVID-19 vaccine. CDR3 coding DNA: TGTGCCAGCAGCCCGGGTGGTAGCGAAGAGACCCAGTACTTC. This encodes CASSPGGSEETQYF.